This section outlines one T cell receptor (beta chain) sequence together with its context. It was with a sample-barcoded 5' primer and a J-beta primer mix that a second PCR of roughly 7 to 12 cycles was run. A minimum of 2.5 million CDR3-containing paired-end reads was obtained for each sample. TCRdb recomputed calls from the 5' RACE reads with MiXCR, one row per CDR3 protein. The sample has 380,000 or so distinct CDR3 sequences; roughly half are singletons. The data were taken from a study of blood T cells in healthy people across ages. Overall study: Template switching recovered approximately one barcoded beta molecule for every two T cells.

The CDR3 loop spans 14 amino acids. Germline assignment: CDR1 SGHRS and CDR2 YFSETQ. The J segment lost 7 bases and the V segment lost 3 bases, leaving 10 bases of the junction unmatched. The sample taken for sequencing was blood. V and J are TRBV5-1 and TRBJ2-7; 7 bases match TRBD1. The source of this sequence is a man aged 55 to 70 in good health. This CDR3 is CASSSGTALWEQYF. The DNA for the CDR3 is TGCGCCAGCAGCTCCGGGACAGCCCTTTGGGAGCAGTACTTC. The whole variable domain, filled in from reference TRBV5-1 and TRBJ2-7, reads KAGVTQTPRYLIKTRGQQVTLSCSPISGHRSVSWYQQTPGQGLQFLFEYFSETQRNKGNFPGRFSGRQFSNSRSEMNVSTLELGDSALYLCASSSGTALWEQYFGPGTRLTVT.